This TCR beta chain is drawn from a study of siplizumab effects on memory and regulatory T cells (dated by TCRdb to between 2018 and 2020). Regarding the research as a whole: The study examined how the anti-CD2 antibody siplizumab affects alloreactive T-cell subsets in allogeneic mixed lymphocyte reactions built from human PBMCs. Here is what the overall study found, with its caveats: The cumulative frequency of alloreactive sequences that could be traced back to unstimulated CD4+ memory T cells was significantly reduced by siplizumab. Unstimulated naive T cells appeared more diverse than memory T cells, and naive cells seemed to contribute substantially to the alloresponse. Among mappable alloreactive CD4+ clones, the Treg-derived fraction averaged about 70% with siplizumab versus roughly 29% in control reactions. Roughly 75-97% of proliferating CD4+ or CD8+ clones could not be assigned a naive or memory phenotype. The suppressive function of proliferating Tregs from siplizumab cultures was not functionally confirmed. Because sequences at frequencies below about 10^-5 were poorly captured, only a minor fraction of alloreactive clones could be mapped back to unstimulated subsets.

To prepare the library, the immunoSEQ multiplex PCR assay was applied. Approximately 100,000 TCR templates per sample were assayed on the deep sequencing platform. Genomic DNA extracted from sorted T cells was used for TCRbeta CDR3 sequencing. The original pipeline was this. Clonal analysis of TCRbeta CDR3 data was done in the R programming language. Comparing unstimulated samples against CFSE-low samples taken after the reaction was how alloreactive CD4+ and CD8+ clones were defined. By matching sequences to the repertoires of sorted unstimulated Treg and non-Treg cells, each alloreactive CD4+ clone was assigned a regulatory or non-regulatory origin. Held by TCRdb, this immuneACCESS table contains in-frame sequences only and omits some clones. Under half of the omission traces to an unresolved V gene where checked; the cause of the rest is unknown. V and J calls and clone size are copied from that table; D and trimming were computed from the DNA. Across this sample there are about 120,000 clones, with around 95% seen only once. Over 0.15% of the sample is in the top ten clones.

Of note for this clone: No antigen is known for it. The sample holds no much larger clone one base away, and base qualities are not on file.

Sorted unstimulated T cells, along with proliferating T cells recovered from mixed lymphocyte reactions, underwent TCRbeta CDR3 sequencing. Fresh whole blood from roughly ten HLA-typed healthy donors was used to isolate PBMCs. To map where alloreactive clones came from, CD4+ non-regulatory T cells in the unstimulated state were FACS-sorted. V is clipped by 5 bases and J by 3 bases, and the sequence between their germline boundaries is 12 bases long. CDR1 and CDR2 are drawn from the germline V gene: SGHTA, FQGTGA. The CDR3 starts with the cysteine, ends with the phenylalanine, and has 14 residues. Of all the DNA, just the CDR3 is kept, 42 bases in frame from base 1.

The chain employs TRBV7-3 and TRBJ2-3; TRBD1 is possibly the D segment (5 matching bases). This sequence was found in a human donor in good health. Specimen: non-Treg CD4+ T cells sorted from blood. In light of the paper, this sample's cell subset or site label describes: FACS-sorted unstimulated CD4+ non-regulatory T cells. The DNA sequence reads TGTGCCAGCAGCAAACAGGTGGAGACAGATACGCAGTATTTT. It is translated as CASSKQVETDTQYF.